Listed below are T cell receptor beta chains from one sample, sequenced in a study of blood T cell repertoires in COVID-19. Clones were read by immunoSEQ multiplex PCR, and TCRdb kept only the in-frame ones, dropping some. The sample includes under 300,000 clones, roughly 86% of them seen just once. Sequenced: PBMCs or T cells enriched from blood (not recorded which). The origin of the receptors is an older woman who had recovered from COVID-19. CDR3s include the opening cysteine and the closing phenylalanine or tryptophan. A D gene is named only where the DNA matches it firmly.

. TRBJ2-3 TRBV24-1 CATSDSGPTGAQYF TGTGCCACCAGTGACTCCGGACCTACGGGGGCGCAGTATTTT
. TRBJ1-1 TRBV30 CAWSVYRSTEAFF TGTGCCTGGAGTGTATACAGGAGCACTGAAGCTTTCTTT
. TRBJ2-7 TRBV3-1/TRBV3-2 CASSRTAYEQYF TGTGCCAGCAGCCGGACAGCCTACGAGCAGTACTTC
. TRBJ1-5 TRBV4-1 CASSQDGWSSNQPQHF TGCGCCAGCAGCCAAGATGGATGGAGTAGCAATCAGCCCCAGCATTTT
. TRBJ1-5 TRBV6-5 CASSSFRDQPQHF TGTGCCAGCAGCTCTTTCAGGGATCAGCCCCAGCATTTT
. TRBJ1-1 TRBV10-3 CAISSWGVGTEAFF TGTGCCATCAGTTCGTGGGGAGTCGGGACTGAAGCTTTCTTT
. TRBJ1-6 TRBV6-5 CASSLGAGYSPFHF TGTGCCAGCAGCCTAGGGGCCGGGTATTCACCCTTCCACTTT
. TRBJ1-1 TRBV2 CASSTRQVGNTEAFF TGTGCCAGCAGTACCCGACAGGTAGGGAACACTGAAGCTTTCTTT
TRBD1 TRBJ1-1 TRBV7-2 CASSFRTGGRTEAFF TGTGCCAGCAGCTTCCGGACAGGGGGAAGGACTGAAGCTTTCTTT
TRBD1 TRBJ1-1 TRBV18 CASSPDRVEAFF TGTGCCAGCTCACCGGACAGGGTCGAAGCTTTCTTT